This T cell receptor (beta chain) was retrieved from a study of vaccination and CD4 T cells after COVID-19. The V segment lost 6 bases and the J segment 5 bases; nucleotides outside the gene matches: 20. The CDR3 spans 20 residues. Germline assignment: CDR1 MDHEN and CDR2 SYDVKM. Overall study findings and caveats: Although the median of SARS-CoV-2-reactive clonotypes rose from 21 to 38, the change was not significant.

TCRdb analysed the PCR reads with MiXCR anew, one entry per CDR3 protein. The sample contains 25,000 to 35,000 distinct CDR3 sequences, almost 50% of which appear only once. Time point given: late sampling 161 to 241 days after vaccination in three convalescent patients. Worth noting for this clonotype: Its antigen is unknown.

The sequence was collected from a human donor who had recovered from COVID-19. The chain carries TRBV28 and TRBJ2-5, with 14 bases fitting TRBD2. This material consisted of CD4+ T cells from blood, taken about 7 months after SARS-CoV-2 vaccination. The chain's CDR3 is CASRGGLAGVLGVELETQYF. The CDR3 bases are TGTGCCAGCAGAGGGGGACTAGCGGGAGTTCTGGGGGTAGAGTTGGAGACCCAGTACTTC. Combining the CDR3 with reference TRBV28 and TRBJ2-5 gives the whole variable domain DVKVTQSSRYLVKRTGEKVFLECVQDMDHENMFWYRQDPGLGLRLIYFSYDVKMKEKGDIPEGYSVSREKKERFSLILESASTNQTSMYLCASRGGLAGVLGVELETQYFGPGTRLLVL.